This T cell receptor (beta chain) was profiled in a study of blood T cells in healthy people across ages. Study-level findings and limits: The study found TCR beta diversity correlated strongly with naive T cell percentage.

A J-beta primer mix and a sample-barcoded 5' primer were used in a second PCR of about 6 to 12 cycles. One entry per CDR3 protein results from TCRdb running MiXCR on the 5' RACE reads. The sample holds around 2 million distinct CDR3 sequences, roughly two fifths seen once. Regarding this clonotype: Its antigen is currently unknown.

From germline, CDR1 is MNHEY and CDR2 SVGAGI. The junction had 5 bases not matched to a gene; V was cut back by 2 bases and J by 0 bases. The CDR3 has 17 residues. Sample: blood. The rearrangement links TRBV6-5 to TRBJ1-4, with 8 bases matching TRBD1. The receptor was isolated from a human donor in good health. Written as DNA, the CDR3 is TGTGCCAGCAGTTACACAGGGGGTCCGGCAACTAATGAAAAACTGTTTTTT. Amino acids: CASSYTGGPATNEKLFF.